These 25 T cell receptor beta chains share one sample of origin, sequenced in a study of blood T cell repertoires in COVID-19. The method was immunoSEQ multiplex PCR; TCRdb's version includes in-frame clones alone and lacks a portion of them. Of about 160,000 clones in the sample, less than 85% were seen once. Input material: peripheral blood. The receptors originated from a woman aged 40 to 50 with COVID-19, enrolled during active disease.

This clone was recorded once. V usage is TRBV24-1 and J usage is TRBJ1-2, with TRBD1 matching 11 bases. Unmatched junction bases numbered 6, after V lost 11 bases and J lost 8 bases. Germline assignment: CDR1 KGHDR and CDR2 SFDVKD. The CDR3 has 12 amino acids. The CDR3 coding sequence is TGTGCCATATCGGGACAGGGGGGAGGCTACACCTTC. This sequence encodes CAISGQGGGYTF.

The CDR3 nucleotides read TGTGCCAGCAGCCAAGAGGCCGTGAACACTGAAGCTTTCTTT. This codes for CASSQEAVNTEAFF. The V gene is TRBV3-1 (or the pseudogene TRBV3-2), the J gene TRBJ1-1, with D hard to call. Trimming took off 0 bases at V and 0 bases at J, with 5 bases between the two ends. This CDR3 is built from 14 residues. The germline V gene encodes CDR1 LGHDT and CDR2 YNNKEL (reference sequence).

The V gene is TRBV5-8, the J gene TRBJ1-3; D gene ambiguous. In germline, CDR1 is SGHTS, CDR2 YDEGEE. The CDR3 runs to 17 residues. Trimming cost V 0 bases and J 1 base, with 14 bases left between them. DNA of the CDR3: TGTGCCAGCAGCTTGGGGGTGGCGGGAGTTTCTGGAAACACCATATATTTT. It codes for CASSLGVAGVSGNTIYF. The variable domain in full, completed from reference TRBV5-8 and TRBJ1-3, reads EAGVTQSPTHLIKTRGQQATLRCSPISGHTSVYWYQQALGLGLQFLLWYDEGEERNRGNFPPRFSGRQFPNYSSELNVNALELEDSALYLCASSLGVAGVSGNTIYFGEGSWLTVV.

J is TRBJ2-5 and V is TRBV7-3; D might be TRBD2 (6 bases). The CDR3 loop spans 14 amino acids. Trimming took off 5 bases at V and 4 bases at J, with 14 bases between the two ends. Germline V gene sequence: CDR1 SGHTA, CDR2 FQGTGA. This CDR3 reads CASSISGEGETQYF. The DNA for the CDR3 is TGTGCCAGCAGCATATCGGGGGAAGGAGAGACCCAGTACTTC. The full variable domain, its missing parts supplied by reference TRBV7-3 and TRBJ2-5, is GAGVSQTPSNKVTEKGKYVELRCDPISGHTALYWYRQSLGQGPEFLIYFQGTGAADDSGLPNDRFFAVRPEGSVSTLKIQRTERGDSAVYLCASSISGEGETQYFGPGTRLLVL.

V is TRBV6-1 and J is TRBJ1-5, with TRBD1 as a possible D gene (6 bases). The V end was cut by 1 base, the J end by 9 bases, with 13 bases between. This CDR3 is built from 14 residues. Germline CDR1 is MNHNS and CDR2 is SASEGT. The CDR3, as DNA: TGTGCCAGCAGTGAAGAGGGGGGGTGGCGGCCCCAGCATTTT. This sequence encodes CASSEEGGWRPQHF.

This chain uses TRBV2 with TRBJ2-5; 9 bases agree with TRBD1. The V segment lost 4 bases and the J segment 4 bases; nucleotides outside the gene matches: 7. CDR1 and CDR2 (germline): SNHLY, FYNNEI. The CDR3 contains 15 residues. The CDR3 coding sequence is TGTGCCAGCAGTGGCAACAGGGGGCGAGGAGAGACCCAGTACTTC. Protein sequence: CASSGNRGRGETQYF.

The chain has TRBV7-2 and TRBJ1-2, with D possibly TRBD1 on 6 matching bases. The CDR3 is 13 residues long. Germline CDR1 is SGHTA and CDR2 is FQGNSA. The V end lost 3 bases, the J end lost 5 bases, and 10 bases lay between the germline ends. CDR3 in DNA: TGTGCCAGCAGCTTTGGCAGGGGATATGGCTACACCTTC. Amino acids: CASSFGRGYGYTF.

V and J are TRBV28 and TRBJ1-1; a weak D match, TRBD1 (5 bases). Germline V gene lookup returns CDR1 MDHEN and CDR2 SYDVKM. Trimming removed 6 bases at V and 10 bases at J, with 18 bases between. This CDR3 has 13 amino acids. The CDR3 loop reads CASSSAGGVGAFF. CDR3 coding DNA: TGTGCCAGCAGCTCAGCAGGAGGGGTTGGAGCTTTCTTT.

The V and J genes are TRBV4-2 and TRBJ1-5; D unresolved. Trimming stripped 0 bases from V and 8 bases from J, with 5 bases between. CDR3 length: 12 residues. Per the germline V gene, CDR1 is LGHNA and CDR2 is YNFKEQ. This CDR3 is CASSQDREPQHF. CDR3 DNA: TGTGCCAGCAGCCAAGATAGAGAGCCCCAGCATTTT.

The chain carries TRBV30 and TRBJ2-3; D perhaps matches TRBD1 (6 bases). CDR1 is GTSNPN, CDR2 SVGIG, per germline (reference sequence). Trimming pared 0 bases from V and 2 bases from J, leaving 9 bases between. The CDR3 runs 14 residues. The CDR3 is CAWSVGAHTDTQYF. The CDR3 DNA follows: TGTGCCTGGAGTGTGGGGGCCCACACAGATACGCAGTATTTT. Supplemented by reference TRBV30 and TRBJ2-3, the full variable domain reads SQTIHQWPATLVQPVGSPLSLECTVEGTSNPNLYWYRQAAGRGLQLLFYSVGIGQISSEVPQNLSASRPQDRQFILSSKKLLLSDSGFYLCAWSVGAHTDTQYFGPGTRLTVL.

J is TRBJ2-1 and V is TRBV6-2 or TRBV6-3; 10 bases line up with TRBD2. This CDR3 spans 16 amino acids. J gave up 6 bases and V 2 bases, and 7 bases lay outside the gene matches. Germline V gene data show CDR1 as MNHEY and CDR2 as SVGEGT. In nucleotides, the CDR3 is TGTGCCAGCAGTTACCCTACTAGCGGGGTGATCAATGAGCAGTTCTTC. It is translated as CASSYPTSGVINEQFF.

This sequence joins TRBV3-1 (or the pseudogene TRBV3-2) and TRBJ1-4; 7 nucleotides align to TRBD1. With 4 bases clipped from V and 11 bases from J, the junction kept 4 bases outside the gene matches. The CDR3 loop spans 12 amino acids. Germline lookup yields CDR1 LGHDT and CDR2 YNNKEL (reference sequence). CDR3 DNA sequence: TGTGCCAGCAGCCTCCACAGGGGCAAACTGTTTTTT. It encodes CASSLHRGKLFF.

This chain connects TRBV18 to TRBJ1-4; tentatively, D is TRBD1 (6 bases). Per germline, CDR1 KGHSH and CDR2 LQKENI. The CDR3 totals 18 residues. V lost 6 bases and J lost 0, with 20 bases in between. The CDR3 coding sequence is TGTGCCAGCTCCGCTCAACAGGGATCGATTGCAACTAATGAAAAACTGTTTTTT. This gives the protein CASSAQQGSIATNEKLFF.

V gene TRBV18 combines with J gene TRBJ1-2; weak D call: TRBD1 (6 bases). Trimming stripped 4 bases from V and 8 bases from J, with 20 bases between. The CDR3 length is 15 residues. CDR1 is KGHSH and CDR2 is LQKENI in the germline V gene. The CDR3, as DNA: TGTGCCAGCTCACTGGCTCCAGGGGCCGGTGGGGGCTACACCTTC. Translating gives CASSLAPGAGGGYTF.

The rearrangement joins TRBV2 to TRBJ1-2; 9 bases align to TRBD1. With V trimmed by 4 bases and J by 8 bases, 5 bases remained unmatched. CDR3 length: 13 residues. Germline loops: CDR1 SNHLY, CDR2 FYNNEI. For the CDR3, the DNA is TGTGCCAGCAGTGGGGACAGGGCAGGGGGCTACACCTTC. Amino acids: CASSGDRAGGYTF.

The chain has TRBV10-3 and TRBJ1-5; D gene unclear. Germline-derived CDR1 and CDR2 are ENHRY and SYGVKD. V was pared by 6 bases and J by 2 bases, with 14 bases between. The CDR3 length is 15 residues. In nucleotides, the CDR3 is TGTGCCATCAGCCCCAATTCCGGTGGCAATCAGCCCCAGCATTTT. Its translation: CAISPNSGGNQPQHF.

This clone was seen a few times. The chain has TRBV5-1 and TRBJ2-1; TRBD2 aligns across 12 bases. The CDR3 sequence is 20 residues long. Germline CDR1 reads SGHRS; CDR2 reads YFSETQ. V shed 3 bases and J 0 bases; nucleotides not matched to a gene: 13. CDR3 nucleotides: TGCGCCAGCAGCTCAAACCCCGGGACTAGCGGGTCAAGCTCCTACAATGAGCAGTTCTTC. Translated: CASSSNPGTSGSSSYNEQFF.

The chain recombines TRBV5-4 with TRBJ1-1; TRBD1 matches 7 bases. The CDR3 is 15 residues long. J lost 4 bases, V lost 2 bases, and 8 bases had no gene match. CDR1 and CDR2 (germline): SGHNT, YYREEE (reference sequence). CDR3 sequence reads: CASSLTGVKATEAFF. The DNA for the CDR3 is TGTGCCAGCAGCTTAACAGGGGTTAAAGCCACTGAAGCTTTCTTT.

CDR3 nucleotides: TGTGCCAGCTCACCGCTTGACAGGGGAGGATACGAGCAGTACTTC. Its protein product is CASSPLDRGGYEQYF. This chain links TRBV18 with TRBJ2-7; 8 bases match TRBD1. Looked up from germline, CDR1 is KGHSH and CDR2 is LQKENI. The V segment lost 3 bases and the J segment 4 bases; nucleotides outside the gene matches: 8. The CDR3 loop spans 15 amino acids.

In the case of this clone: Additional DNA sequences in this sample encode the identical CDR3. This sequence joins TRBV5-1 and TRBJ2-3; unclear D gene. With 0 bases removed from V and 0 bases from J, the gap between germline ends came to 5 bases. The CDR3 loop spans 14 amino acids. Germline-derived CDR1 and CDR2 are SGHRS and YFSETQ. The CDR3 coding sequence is TGCGCCAGCAGCTTGGAGCTCAGCACAGATACGCAGTATTTT. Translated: CASSLELSTDTQYF.

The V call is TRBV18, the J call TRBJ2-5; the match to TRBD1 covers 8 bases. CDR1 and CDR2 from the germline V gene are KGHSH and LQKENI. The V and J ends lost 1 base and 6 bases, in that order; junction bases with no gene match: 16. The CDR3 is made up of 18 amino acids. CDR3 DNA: TGTGCCAGCTCACCACAAGTCTCCAGCGGACAGGGTATGAAGACCCAGTACTTC. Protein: CASSPQVSSGQGMKTQYF.

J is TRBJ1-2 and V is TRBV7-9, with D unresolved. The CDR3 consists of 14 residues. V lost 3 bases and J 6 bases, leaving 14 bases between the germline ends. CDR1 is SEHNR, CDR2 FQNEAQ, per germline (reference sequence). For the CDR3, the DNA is TGTGCCAGCAGCTTTTTGACGGAACGGGATGGCTACACCTTC. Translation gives CASSFLTERDGYTF. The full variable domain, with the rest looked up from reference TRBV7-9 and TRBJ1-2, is DTGVSQNPRHKITKRGQNVTFRCDPISEHNRLYWYRQTLGQGPEFLTYFQNEAQLEKSRLLSDRFSAERPKGSFSTLEIQRTEQGDSAMYLCASSFLTERDGYTFGSGTRLTVV.

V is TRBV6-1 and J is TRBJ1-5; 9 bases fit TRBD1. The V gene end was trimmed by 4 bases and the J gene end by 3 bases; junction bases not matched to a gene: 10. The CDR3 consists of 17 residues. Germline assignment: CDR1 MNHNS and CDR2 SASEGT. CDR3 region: CASSAGYRGQVNQPQHF. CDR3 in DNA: TGTGCCAGCAGTGCCGGATACAGGGGGCAGGTCAATCAGCCCCAGCATTTT.

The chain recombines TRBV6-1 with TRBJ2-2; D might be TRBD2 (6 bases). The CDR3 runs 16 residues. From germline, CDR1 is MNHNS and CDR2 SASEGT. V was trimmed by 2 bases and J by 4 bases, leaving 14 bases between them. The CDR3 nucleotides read TGTGCCAGCAGTGAAATTGTCGGGAGTGGCACCGGGGAGCTGTTTTTT. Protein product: CASSEIVGSGTGELFF.

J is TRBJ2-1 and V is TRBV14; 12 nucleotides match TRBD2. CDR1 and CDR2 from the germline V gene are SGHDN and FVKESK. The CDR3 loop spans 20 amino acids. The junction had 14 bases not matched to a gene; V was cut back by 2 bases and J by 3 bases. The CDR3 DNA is TGTGCCAGCAGCCAACCCGGTGGACTAGCGGGAACTGGAATCTACAATGAGCAGTTCTTC. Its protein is CASSQPGGLAGTGIYNEQFF.